Reported below is one T cell receptor (beta chain). This record comes from a study of blood T cell repertoires in COVID-19. Study details: Material from acute and convalescent COVID-19 was sourced from the United States, Italy and Spain. Sample material is recorded as cDNA or gDNA derived from T cells, B-cell-depleted T cells, or PBMCs.

Original analysis: Reference gene primer amplification gave estimated nucleated cell counts. Profiling relied on immunoSEQ multiplex PCR, and the TCRdb table lists in-frame clones only, not all of them. V and J calls plus clone size are reproduced from that table; the DNA served to infer D and trimming. The sample records 35,000 to 55,000 clones, roughly 90% being singletons. The TCR originated in a human donor in a cohort sampled during active COVID-19. The sample comprised peripheral blood.

The chain's CDR3 is CAWRAGGSLDTQYF. In DNA form, the CDR3 reads TGTGCCTGGAGAGCGGGGGGGAGTTTAGATACGCAGTATTTT. V is TRBV30 and J is TRBJ2-3, with 10 bases fitting TRBD2. The trim removed 3 bases at V and 5 bases at J, leaving 5 bases unmatched. CDR1 is GTSNPN, CDR2 SVGIG, per germline (reference sequence). This CDR3 has 14 residues.